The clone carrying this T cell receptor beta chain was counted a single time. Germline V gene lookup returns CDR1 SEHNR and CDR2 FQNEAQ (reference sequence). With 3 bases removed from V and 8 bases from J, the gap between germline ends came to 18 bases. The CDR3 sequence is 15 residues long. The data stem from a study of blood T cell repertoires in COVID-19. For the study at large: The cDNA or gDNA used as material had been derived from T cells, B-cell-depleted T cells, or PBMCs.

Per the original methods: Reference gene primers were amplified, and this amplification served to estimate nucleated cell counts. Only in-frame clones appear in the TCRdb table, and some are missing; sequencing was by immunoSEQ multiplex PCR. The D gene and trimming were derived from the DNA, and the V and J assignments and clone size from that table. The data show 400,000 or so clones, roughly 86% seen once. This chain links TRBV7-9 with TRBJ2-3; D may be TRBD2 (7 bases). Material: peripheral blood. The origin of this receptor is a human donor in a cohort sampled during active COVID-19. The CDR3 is CASSFQGGGLGTQYF. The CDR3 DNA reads TGTGCCAGCAGCTTCCAAGGGGGGGGGCTGGGTACGCAGTATTTT.